This paragraph reports one T cell receptor (beta chain). No antigen is known for it. The record originates from a study of cytomegalovirus exposure and HLA in healthy donors. Study at large: Prior work identified around 120 million unique TCR beta sequences in about 179 million T cells. Study-level results: Later analysis placed DRB1 highest and HLA-C lowest in TCR association rates, which differed by HLA locus. An ancestry cluster, one associated with Asian ancestry, reportedly showed fewer N-insertions than the roughly 670-donor mean in a later analysis. The study found most TCR sequences rare, yet found some public TCRs in many donors.

The PCR made use of 60 Vbeta and 13 Jbeta primers. Profiled with immunoSEQ multiplex PCR; TCRdb holds only in-frame clones, not every one. The sample consists of about 140,000 clones, over 70% of them appearing once. Sequences were obtained from PBMCs. This TCR was sampled from a man under 40 in good health and CMV-seronegative.

The chain's CDR3 is CASSGQLAGQQYF. The CDR3 coding sequence is TGTGCCAGCAGCGGCCAACTAGCGGGCCAGCAGTATTTT. V is TRBV9 and J is TRBJ2-3; 9 nucleotides align to TRBD2. The CDR3 contains 13 residues. Germline CDR1 reads SGDLS; CDR2 reads YYNGEE. The V segment lost 3 bases and the J segment 11 bases; nucleotides outside the gene matches: 7.